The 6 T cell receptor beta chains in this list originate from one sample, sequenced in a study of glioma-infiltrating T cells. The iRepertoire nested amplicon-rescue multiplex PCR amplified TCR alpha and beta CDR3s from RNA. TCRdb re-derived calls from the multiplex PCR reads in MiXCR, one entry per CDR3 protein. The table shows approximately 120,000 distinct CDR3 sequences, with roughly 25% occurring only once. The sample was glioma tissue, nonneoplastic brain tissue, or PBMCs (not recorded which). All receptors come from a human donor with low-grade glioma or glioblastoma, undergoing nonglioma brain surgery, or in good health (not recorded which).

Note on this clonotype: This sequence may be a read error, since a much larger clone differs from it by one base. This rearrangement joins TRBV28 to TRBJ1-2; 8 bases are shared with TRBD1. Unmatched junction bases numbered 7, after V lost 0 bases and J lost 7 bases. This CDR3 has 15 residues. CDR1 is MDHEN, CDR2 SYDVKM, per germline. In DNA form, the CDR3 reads TGTGCCAGCAGTTTATGGGGACAGGTGGCCAGTGGCTACACCTTC. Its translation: CASSLWGQVASGYTF.

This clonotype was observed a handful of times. The CDR3 sequence: CASSQGAREQYF. CDR3 DNA: TGTGCCAGCAGTCAGGGGGCGCGGGAGCAGTACTTC. The gene calls are TRBV6-1 and TRBJ2-7, with 8 bases aligning to TRBD1. The J segment lost 7 bases and the V segment lost 5 bases, leaving 4 bases of the junction unmatched. The length of the CDR3 is 12 residues. Germline values: CDR1 MNHNS, CDR2 SASEGT.

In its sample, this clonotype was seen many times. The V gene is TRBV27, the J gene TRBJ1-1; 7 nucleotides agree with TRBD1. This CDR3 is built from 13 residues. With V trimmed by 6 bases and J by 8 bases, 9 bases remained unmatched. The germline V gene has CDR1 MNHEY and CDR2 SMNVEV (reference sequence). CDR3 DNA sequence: TGTGCCAGCAGCCCAACAGGGGTGGGCGAAGCTTTCTTT. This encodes CASSPTGVGEAFF.

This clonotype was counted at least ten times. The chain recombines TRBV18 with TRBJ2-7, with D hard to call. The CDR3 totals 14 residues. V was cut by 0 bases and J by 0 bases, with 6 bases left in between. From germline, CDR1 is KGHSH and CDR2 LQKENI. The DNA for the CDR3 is TGTGCCAGCTCACCACCAGGGATCTCCTACGAGCAGTACTTC. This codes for CASSPPGISYEQYF.

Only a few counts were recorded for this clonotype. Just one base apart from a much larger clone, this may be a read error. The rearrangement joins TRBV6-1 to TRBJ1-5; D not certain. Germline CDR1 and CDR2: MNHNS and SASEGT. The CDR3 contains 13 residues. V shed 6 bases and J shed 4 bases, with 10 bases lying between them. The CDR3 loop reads CASSHMENQPQHF. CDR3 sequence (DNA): TGTGCCAGCAGCCACATGGAGAATCAGCCCCAGCATTTT.

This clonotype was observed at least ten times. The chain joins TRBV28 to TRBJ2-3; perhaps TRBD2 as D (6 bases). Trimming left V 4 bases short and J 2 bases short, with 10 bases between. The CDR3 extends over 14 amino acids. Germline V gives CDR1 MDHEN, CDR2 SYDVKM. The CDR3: CASSSRGITDTQYF. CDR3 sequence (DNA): TGTGCCAGCAGTTCTCGGGGGATCACAGATACGCAGTATTTT.